A single sample is the source of the 10 T cell receptor beta chains below, sequenced in a study of blood T cell repertoires in COVID-19. Sequenced by immunoSEQ multiplex PCR; TCRdb stores in-frame clones only, minus some. The data show 200,000 to 250,000 clones, roughly 80% seen once. The sequenced material came from PBMCs or T cells enriched from blood (not recorded which). These receptors originate from a woman between 45 and 60 years old who had been exposed to COVID-19.

CDR3 protein: CASSSLGHEQFF. For the CDR3, the DNA is TGTGCCAGCAGTTCCCTGGGGCATGAGCAGTTCTTC. The chain combines TRBV12-3 or TRBV12-4 with TRBJ2-1, with a tentative D call TRBD1 (5 bases). The CDR3 consists of 12 residues. V was clipped by 4 bases and J by 8 bases, with 9 bases between them.

The genes are TRBV7-2 and TRBJ2-4, with TRBD1 matching 10 bases. This CDR3 region has 16 residues. The germline V gene has CDR1 SGHTA and CDR2 FQGNSA. V lost 3 bases and J lost 2; bases outside the gene matches: 4. The CDR3 DNA sequence: TGTGCCAGCAGCTTTGGACAGGGGGTACCCAAAAACATTCAGTACTTC. Translated, it gives CASSFGQGVPKNIQYF.

The CDR3, as DNA: TGTGCCAGCAGTTCACCGGGACTAGCGGGGGTCTCCTACGAGCAGTACTTC. Protein product: CASSSPGLAGVSYEQYF. This chain links TRBV27 with TRBJ2-7, with 14 nucleotides matching TRBD2. The ends lost 4 bases at V and 0 bases at J; junction bases unmatched: 5. The CDR3 is 17 amino acids. Germline values: CDR1 MNHEY, CDR2 SMNVEV (reference sequence).

This sequence joins TRBV5-6 and TRBJ2-7; D is unclear. Germline-derived CDR1 and CDR2 are SGHDT and YYEEEE. The ends were cut back, 4 bases at V and 5 bases at J, with 13 bases in the middle. The CDR3 is made up of 13 amino acids. CDR3 nucleotide sequence: TGTGCCAGCAGCGCGACTCCCAGCCACGAGCAGTACTTC. It specifies CASSATPSHEQYF.

This clone was observed a single time. The chain recombines TRBV6-2 or TRBV6-3 with TRBJ2-7, with D perhaps TRBD1 (7 bases). V was cut by 6 bases and J by 3 bases, with 15 bases left in between. Germline values: CDR1 MNHEY, CDR2 SVGEGT. The CDR3 is 14 amino acids. CDR3 coding DNA: TGTGCCAGCAGCCAAAACAGGGGAGGCTACGAGCAGTACTTC. Its translation: CASSQNRGGYEQYF.

The chain carries TRBV2 and TRBJ2-3; possibly TRBD2 for D (5 bases). The V gene lost 5 bases and the J gene lost 1 base, with 7 bases spanning the gap. Germline V gene data show CDR1 as SNHLY and CDR2 as FYNNEI. CDR3 length: 13 amino acids. CDR3 sequence: CASSRTRTDTQYF. The CDR3 nucleotides read TGTGCCAGCAGTAGGACTCGCACAGATACGCAGTATTTT.

The chain couples TRBV5-1 to TRBJ1-4, with D possibly TRBD1 on 6 matching bases. CDR1 is SGHRS, CDR2 YFSETQ, per germline. This CDR3 spans 16 amino acids. Trimming left V 0 bases short and J 3 bases short, with 12 bases between. The CDR3: CASSLAAQGSNEKLFF. CDR3 in DNA: TGCGCCAGCAGCTTGGCCGCGCAGGGGTCTAATGAAAAACTGTTTTTT. Using reference TRBV5-1 and TRBJ1-4 for the parts outside the CDR3, the full variable domain is KAGVTQTPRYLIKTRGQQVTLSCSPISGHRSVSWYQQTPGQGLQFLFEYFSETQRNKGNFPGRFSGRQFSNSRSEMNVSTLELGDSALYLCASSLAAQGSNEKLFFGSGTQLSVL.

The gene calls are TRBV19 and TRBJ2-3; D remains ambiguous. The germline CDR1 and CDR2 sequences are LNHDA and SQIVND (reference sequence). The CDR3 length is 14 residues. V lost 3 bases to trimming and J lost 6 bases, with 13 bases between them. The chain's CDR3 is CASSIGRPGDTQYF. The CDR3 DNA sequence: TGTGCCAGTAGTATTGGGCGACCAGGCGATACGCAGTATTTT.

This clone was counted once. Other nucleotide sequences in the sample specify the same CDR3. The CDR3 bases are TGTGCCAGCAGCACTAGACAGGGTAACACTGAAGCTTTCTTT. This gives the protein CASSTRQGNTEAFF. This chain joins TRBV3-1 (or the pseudogene TRBV3-2) and TRBJ1-1, with 7 bases aligning to TRBD1. The CDR3 spans 14 residues. The V and J ends lost 5 bases and 2 bases, in that order; junction bases with no gene match: 5. CDR1 is LGHDT, CDR2 YNNKEL, per germline (reference sequence).

The chain employs TRBV5-1 and TRBJ2-3; 10 bases align to TRBD2. This CDR3 has 16 amino acids. The V segment lost 1 base and the J segment 4 bases; nucleotides outside the gene matches: 6. Germline V lookup: CDR1 SGHRS, CDR2 YFSETQ. CDR3 protein: CASSLIGLAGADTQYF. The DNA for the CDR3 is TGCGCCAGCAGCTTGATTGGTCTAGCGGGGGCAGATACGCAGTATTTT.